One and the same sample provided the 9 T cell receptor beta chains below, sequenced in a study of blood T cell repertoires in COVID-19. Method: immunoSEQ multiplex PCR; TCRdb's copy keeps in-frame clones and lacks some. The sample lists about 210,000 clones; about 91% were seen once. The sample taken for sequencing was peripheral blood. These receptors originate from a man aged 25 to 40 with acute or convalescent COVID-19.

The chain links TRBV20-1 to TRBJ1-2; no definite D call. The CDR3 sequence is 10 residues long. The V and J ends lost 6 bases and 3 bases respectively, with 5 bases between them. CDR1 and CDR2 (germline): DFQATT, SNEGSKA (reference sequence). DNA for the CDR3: TGCAGTGCACAGTACTATGGCTACACCTTC. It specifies CSAQYYGYTF.

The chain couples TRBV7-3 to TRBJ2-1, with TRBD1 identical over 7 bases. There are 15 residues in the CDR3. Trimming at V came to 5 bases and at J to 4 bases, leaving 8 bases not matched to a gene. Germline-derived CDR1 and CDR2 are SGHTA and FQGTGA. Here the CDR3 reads CASSPQGQLYNEQFF. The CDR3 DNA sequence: TGTGCCAGCAGCCCTCAGGGACAGCTATACAATGAGCAGTTCTTC.

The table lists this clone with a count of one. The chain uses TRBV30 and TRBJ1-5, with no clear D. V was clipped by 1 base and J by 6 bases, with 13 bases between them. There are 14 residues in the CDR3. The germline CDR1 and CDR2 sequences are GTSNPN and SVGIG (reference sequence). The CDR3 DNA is TGTGCCTGGAGTGAAAGTCGGTACGGTCAGCCCCAGCATTTT. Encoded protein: CAWSESRYGQPQHF.

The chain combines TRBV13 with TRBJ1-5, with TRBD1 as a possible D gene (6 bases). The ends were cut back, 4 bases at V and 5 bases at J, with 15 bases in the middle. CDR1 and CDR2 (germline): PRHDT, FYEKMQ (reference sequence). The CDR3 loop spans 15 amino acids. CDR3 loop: CASSSGRGGDQPQHF. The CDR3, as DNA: TGTGCCAGCAGCTCCGGGAGGGGGGGAGATCAGCCCCAGCATTTT.

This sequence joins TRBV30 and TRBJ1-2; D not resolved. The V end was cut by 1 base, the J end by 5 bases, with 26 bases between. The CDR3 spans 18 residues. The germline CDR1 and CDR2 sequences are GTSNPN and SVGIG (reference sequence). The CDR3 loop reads CAWSAPSLNRHRRYGYTF. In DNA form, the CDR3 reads TGTGCCTGGAGTGCCCCGTCGTTAAACCGGCACAGAAGATATGGCTACACCTTC.

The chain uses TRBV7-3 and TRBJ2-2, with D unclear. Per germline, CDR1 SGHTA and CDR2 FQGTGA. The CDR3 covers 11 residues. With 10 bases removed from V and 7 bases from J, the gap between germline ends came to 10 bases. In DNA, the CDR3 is TGTGCCACCCCCAACTACGGGGAGCTGTTTTTT. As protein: CATPNYGELFF.

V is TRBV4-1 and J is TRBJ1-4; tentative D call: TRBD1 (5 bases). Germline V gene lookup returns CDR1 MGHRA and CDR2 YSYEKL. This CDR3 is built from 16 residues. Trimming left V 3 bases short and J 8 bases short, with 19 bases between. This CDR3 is CASSHPYTGLFEKLFF. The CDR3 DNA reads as TGCGCCAGCAGCCATCCCTATACAGGTCTATTCGAAAAACTGTTTTTT.

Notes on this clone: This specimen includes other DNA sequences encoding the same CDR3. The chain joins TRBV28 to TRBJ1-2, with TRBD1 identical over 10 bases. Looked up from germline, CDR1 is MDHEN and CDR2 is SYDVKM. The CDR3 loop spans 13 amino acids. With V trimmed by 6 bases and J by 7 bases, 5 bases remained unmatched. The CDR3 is CASRRTGGRGYTF. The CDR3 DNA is TGTGCCAGCAGGAGGACAGGGGGACGTGGCTACACCTTC.

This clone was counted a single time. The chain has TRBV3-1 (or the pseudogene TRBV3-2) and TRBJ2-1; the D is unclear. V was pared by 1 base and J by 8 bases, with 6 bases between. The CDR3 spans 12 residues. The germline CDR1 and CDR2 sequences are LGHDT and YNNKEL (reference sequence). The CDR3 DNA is TGTGCCAGCAGCCAAGTGGGCGATGAGCAGTTCTTC. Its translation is CASSQVGDEQFF.